This T cell receptor beta chain was recovered during a study of regulatory T cells in long-lasting Graves disease. Looked up from germline, CDR1 is MNHEY and CDR2 is SMNVEV (reference sequence). The J segment lost 7 bases and the V segment lost 5 bases, leaving 4 bases of the junction unmatched. CDR3 length equals 12 residues. General study findings and limits: Persistent disease preferred TRBV28, TRBJ1-2 and TRBJ2-5; new disease, TRBV20-1 and TRBJ2-1.

This clonotype has ten or more counts. Antigen: not known. The TCR beta library used iRepertoire HTBI primers with Arm-PCR amplification of CDR3. In the original analysis: Sequenced samples collectively carried roughly 60 TRBV and around 15 TRBJ segments. TCRdb re-called the multiplex PCR reads through MiXCR, storing one row per CDR3 protein. These V and J calls originate from TCRdb's pipeline instead of the authors' own analysis. The sample contains 350,000 to 500,000 distinct CDR3 sequences, around 17% of which appear only once. Regarding time point: newly diagnosed GD, antithyroid drugs for less than 3 months. PBMC-derived RNA was used for the TCR library. This same sample was also part of a study on T cells in Graves' hyperthyroidism and ophthalmopathy. That publication notes: With a duration under 2 months, the hyperthyroidism was newly diagnosed in patients aged 18 to 65. Uncontrolled infection, other autoimmune disease, pregnancy or lactation excluded patients.

The input for sequencing was peripheral blood mononuclear cells (PBMCs), taken at new diagnosis, from a patient treated with antithyroid drugs. The TCR was taken from a woman in her twenties or thirties with Graves disease. The chain joins TRBV27 to TRBJ1-2; 7 nucleotides match TRBD1. This chain's CDR3 is CASSRQGAGYTF. In DNA form, the CDR3 reads TGTGCCAGCAGTAGACAGGGCGCTGGCTACACCTTC.